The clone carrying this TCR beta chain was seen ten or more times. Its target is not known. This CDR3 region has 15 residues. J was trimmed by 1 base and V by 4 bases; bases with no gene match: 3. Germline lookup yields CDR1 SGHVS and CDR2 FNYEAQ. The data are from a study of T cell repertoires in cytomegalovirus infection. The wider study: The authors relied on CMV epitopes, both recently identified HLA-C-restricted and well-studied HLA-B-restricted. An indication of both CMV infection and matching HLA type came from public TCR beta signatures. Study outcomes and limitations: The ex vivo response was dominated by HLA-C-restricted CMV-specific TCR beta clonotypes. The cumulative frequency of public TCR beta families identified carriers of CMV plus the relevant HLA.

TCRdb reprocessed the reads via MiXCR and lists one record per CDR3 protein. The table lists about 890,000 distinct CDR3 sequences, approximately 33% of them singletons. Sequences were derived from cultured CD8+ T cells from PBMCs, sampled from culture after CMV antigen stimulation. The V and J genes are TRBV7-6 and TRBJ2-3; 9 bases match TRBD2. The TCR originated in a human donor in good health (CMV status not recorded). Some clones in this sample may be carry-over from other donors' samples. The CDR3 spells CASSSLAGRTDTQYF. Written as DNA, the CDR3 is TGTGCCAGCAGCTCTCTAGCGGGGCGCACAGATACGCAGTATTTT.